Presented here are 26 T cell receptor beta chains from one specimen sequenced in a study of glioma-infiltrating T cells. Amplification of TCR alpha and beta CDR3 regions from RNA used iRepertoire nested multiplex PCR. TCRdb re-analysed the multiplex PCR reads in MiXCR, keeping a single row per CDR3 protein. This table holds fewer than 200,000 distinct CDR3 sequences, under 55% found once. Sequenced: glioma tissue, nonneoplastic brain tissue, or PBMCs (not recorded which). All receptors come from a human donor with low-grade glioma or glioblastoma, undergoing nonglioma brain surgery, or in good health (not recorded which).

This clonotype came up once. The rearrangement uses TRBV2 and TRBJ2-1, with TRBD1 matching over 9 bases. Germline assignment: CDR1 SNHLY and CDR2 FYNNEI. Trimming at V came to 11 bases and at J to 8 bases, leaving 13 bases not matched to a gene. The CDR3 consists of 14 residues. CDR3 in DNA: TGTGCCGGCATCCAGGACAGGGGAGGGGATGAGCAGTTCTTC. Translation gives CAGIQDRGGDEQFF.

The V call is TRBV5-4, the J call TRBJ2-3, with 8 nucleotides matching TRBD2. The CDR3 runs 17 residues. Germline loops: CDR1 SGHNT, CDR2 YYREEE (reference sequence). V dropped 3 bases and J dropped 1; count of bases not matched to a gene: 10. This CDR3 is CASSSGLGGVGTDTQYF. In DNA form, the CDR3 reads TGTGCCAGCAGCTCGGGACTAGGGGGAGTAGGCACAGATACGCAGTATTTT.

Of note for this clonotype: One base away lies a much larger clone, so this may be a sequencing read error. The CDR3 DNA reads as TGCAGTGCCACAGACGGGACTGCCCGGAGGGATAAGCCCCAGCATTTT. Its translation is CSATDGTARRDKPQHF. V is TRBV20-1 and J is TRBJ1-5; TRBD1 might be the D (5 bases). This CDR3 comprises 16 residues. The germline V gene encodes CDR1 DFQATT and CDR2 SNEGSKA (reference sequence). Trimming cost V 6 bases and J 8 bases, with 26 bases left between them.

The chain carries TRBV19 and TRBJ1-5; TRBD1 matches 10 bases. Unmatched junction bases numbered 5, after V lost 6 bases and J lost 6 bases. The germline V gene encodes CDR1 LNHDA and CDR2 SQIVND (reference sequence). The length of the CDR3 is 14 residues. The CDR3 coding sequence is TGTGCCAGTAGAGGGACAGGGGATTTTCAGCCCCAGCATTTT. Translation: CASRGTGDFQPQHF.

The DNA for the CDR3 is TGCGCCAGCAGCCAAGCGTTGCTAGCGGCATACAATGAGCAGTTCTTC. Its translation: CASSQALLAAYNEQFF. The chain uses TRBV4-1 and TRBJ2-1, with 7 bases aligning to TRBD2. The V gene's germline CDR1 is MGHRA and CDR2 YSYEKL. V shed 1 base and J 4 bases; nucleotides not matched to a gene: 7. This CDR3 contains 16 residues.

This clonotype was observed a single time. The junction shows a germline mismatch at one end, possibly a read error. The CDR3 DNA sequence: TGTGCCAGCAGTTTGGGCGGTCGACAAGAGCCCCAGTACTTC. Translation: CASSLGGRQEPQYF. This sequence joins TRBV28 and TRBJ2-5; D uncertain. Germline V CDR1 and CDR2: MDHEN, SYDVKM. The CDR3 loop spans 14 amino acids. The whole variable domain, filled in from reference TRBV28 and TRBJ2-5, reads DVKVTQSSRYLVKRTGEKVFLECVQDMDHENMFWYRQDPGLGLRLIYFSYDVKMKEKGDIPEGYSVSREKKERFSLILESASTNQTSMYLCASSLGGRQEPQYFGPGTRLLVL.

The chain combines TRBV29-1 with TRBJ1-3, with 9 bases matching TRBD1. The CDR3 is made up of 13 amino acids. Germline V lookup: CDR1 SQVTM, CDR2 ANQGSEA. Unmatched junction bases numbered 3, after V lost 5 bases and J lost 4 bases. The CDR3 sequence: CSVTGTGGNTIYF. CDR3 bases: TGCAGCGTTACCGGGACAGGGGGAAACACCATATATTTT.

In its sample, this clonotype was seen many times. The CDR3 sequence is CASAKIAGANEQFF. The CDR3 DNA reads TGCGCCAGCGCAAAAATAGCGGGAGCAAATGAGCAGTTCTTC. The chain combines TRBV4-1 with TRBJ2-1, with 9 bases matching TRBD2. Germline CDR1 is MGHRA and CDR2 is YSYEKL. V trimming: 8 bases; J trimming: 7 bases; junction bases outside the gene matches: 9. This CDR3 contains 14 residues.

A note on this clonotype: Germline is not matched at one junction end, which may reflect a read error. The J gene is TRBJ2-1, the V gene TRBV6-5, with D unresolved. The CDR3 length is 13 residues. Germline V gives CDR1 MNHEY, CDR2 SVGAGI. The CDR3 region is CDSSSARYNEQFF. CDR3 sequence (DNA): TGTGACAGCAGCTCGGCCCGGTACAATGAGCAGTTCTTC.

Judged by abundance, this clonotype is medium-sized. This chain links TRBV6-1 with TRBJ1-6; no firm D call. Germline values: CDR1 MNHNS, CDR2 SASEGT. V was clipped by 2 bases and J by 8 bases, with 7 bases between them. CDR3 length: 13 amino acids. The CDR3 coding sequence is TGTGCCAGCAGTGAAAACATGGATTCACCCCTCCACTTT. It specifies CASSENMDSPLHF.

The table lists this clonotype with many counts. The chain is built from TRBV7-2 and TRBJ1-1; perhaps TRBD1 as D (6 bases). Germline V gene lookup returns CDR1 SGHTA and CDR2 FQGNSA. The CDR3 sequence is 13 residues long. V lost 0 bases and J 8 bases, leaving 10 bases between the germline ends. In nucleotides, the CDR3 is TGTGCCAGCAGCTTAGCGCGTGGACAGGAAGCTTTCTTT. Amino acids: CASSLARGQEAFF.

This clonotype turned up a few times. The rearrangement links TRBV12-3 or TRBV12-4 to TRBJ1-6; tentatively, D is TRBD1 (6 bases). Trimming pared 6 bases from V and 7 bases from J, leaving 13 bases between. This CDR3 spans 14 amino acids. CDR3: CASRPQGKNSPLHF. The CDR3 DNA follows: TGTGCCAGCAGGCCACAGGGTAAAAATTCACCCCTCCACTTT.

Only a few counts were recorded for this clonotype. A much more abundant neighbour one base away suggests this may be a read error. The rearrangement joins TRBV20-1 to TRBJ2-1; D remains unclear. Per germline, CDR1 DFQATT and CDR2 SNEGSKA (reference sequence). The CDR3 has 13 amino acids. CDR3 in DNA: TGCAGTGCCCCCACACTCCTAGGAAATGAGCGGTTCTTC. Residues: CSAPTLLGNERFF.

Points on this clonotype: The junction differs from germline at one of its ends, possibly a read error. The J gene is TRBJ2-7, the V gene TRBV20-1; maybe TRBD2 (6 bases). Germline CDR1 reads DFQATT; CDR2 reads SNEGSKA (reference sequence). This CDR3 comprises 13 residues. The CDR3, as DNA: TGCAGTGCTAGAGATCGAGCGGACTACGACCAGTACTTC. This codes for CSARDRADYDQYF.

This clonotype was detected only once. It may be a read error: a sequence one base away is much more abundant. This sequence joins TRBV28 and TRBJ2-5, with D uncertain. The V and J ends lost 7 bases and 4 bases respectively, with 13 bases between them. The CDR3 totals 13 residues. From germline, CDR1 is MDHEN and CDR2 SYDVKM. This CDR3 reads CASTSRNGETQYF. CDR3 in DNA: TGTGCCAGCACCTCCAGGAACGGAGAGACCCAGTACTTC.

This chain uses TRBV5-1 with TRBJ2-7; TRBD2 matches 11 bases. Germline CDR1 and CDR2: SGHRS and YFSETQ. This CDR3 region has 14 residues. V gave up 4 bases and J gave up 13 bases; unmatched junction bases: 13. The CDR3 spells CASSGGLADLRLYF. DNA for the CDR3: TGCGCCAGCAGCGGGGGACTAGCGGACCTACGGCTTTACTTC.

Concerning this clonotype itself: A much more abundant neighbour one base away suggests this may be a read error. The chain carries TRBV2 and TRBJ1-5; a weak D match, TRBD1 (5 bases). Germline V gene lookup returns CDR1 SNHLY and CDR2 FYNNEI. The CDR3 runs 13 residues. V lost 6 bases to trimming and J lost 9 bases, with 15 bases between them. The CDR3 coding sequence is TGTGCCAGCAGGGGCAGGGTAAGTCGGCCCCAGCATTTT. Protein: CASRGRVSRPQHF. Drawing the rest from reference TRBV2 and TRBJ1-5, the complete variable domain is EPEVTQTPSHQVTQMGQEVILRCVPISNHLYFYWYRQILGQKVEFLVSFYNNEISEKSEIFDDQFSVERPDGSNFTLKIRSTKLEDSAMYFCASRGRVSRPQHFGDGTRLSIL.

This clonotype was seen repeatedly, ten times or more. The chain couples TRBV27 to TRBJ2-1, with D maybe TRBD2 (6 bases). The V gene lost 6 bases and the J gene lost 0 bases, with 21 bases spanning the gap. The CDR3 extends over 18 amino acids. Germline values: CDR1 MNHEY, CDR2 SMNVEV (reference sequence). The CDR3 coding sequence is TGTGCCAGCAGAGCCGGAGGAGGGCCGGCTTTCTCCTACAATGAGCAGTTCTTC. Translated, it gives CASRAGGGPAFSYNEQFF.

Concerning this clonotype itself: A much bigger clone sits one base away, suggesting this may be a read error. The chain is built from TRBV29-1 and TRBJ1-2, with D hard to call. The CDR3 has 11 residues. Per germline, CDR1 SQVTM and CDR2 ANQGSEA. The CDR3 spells CSVVSGLGYTF. DNA for the CDR3: TGCAGTGTCGTGAGCGGGTTGGGCTACACCTTC.

The table lists this clonotype with many counts. The chain links TRBV28 to TRBJ2-5; D may be TRBD1 or TRBD2 (6 bases each). V was pared by 5 bases and J by 4 bases, with 11 bases between. The CDR3 runs to 13 residues. Germline CDR1 and CDR2: MDHEN and SYDVKM. In DNA form, the CDR3 reads TGTGCCAGCAGTAAACAGGGAGGAGAGACCCAGTACTTC. It is translated as CASSKQGGETQYF.

J is TRBJ1-1 and V is TRBV27; no clear D gene. The CDR3 extends over 13 amino acids. CDR1 is MNHEY and CDR2 is SMNVEV in the germline V gene (reference sequence). Trimming removed 1 base at V and 1 base at J, with 4 bases between. CDR3 nucleotide sequence: TGTGCCAGCAGTTTATGGACGAACACTGAAGCTTTCTTT. It codes for CASSLWTNTEAFF.

DNA of the CDR3: TGTGCCAGCAGACGTAGCGGACAGCTATCCTACGAGCAGTACTTC. It encodes CASRRSGQLSYEQYF. The chain employs TRBV9 and TRBJ2-7; D may match TRBD1 or TRBD2 (6 bases each). Trimming took 5 bases from V and 1 from J, leaving 16 bases between them. The CDR3 consists of 15 residues. CDR1 is SGDLS and CDR2 is YYNGEE in the germline V gene. The full variable domain, with the rest looked up from reference TRBV9 and TRBJ2-7, is DSGVTQTPKHLITATGQRVTLRCSPRSGDLSVYWYQQSLDQGLQFLIQYYNGEERAKGNILERFSAQQFPDLHSELNLSSLELGDSALYFCASRRSGQLSYEQYFGPGTRLTVT.

This clonotype was counted a few times. A read error may explain this, as a much larger clone is one base away. J is TRBJ1-6 and V is TRBV3-1; 9 nucleotides match TRBD1. The germline V gene has CDR1 LGHDT and CDR2 YNNKEL (reference sequence). The CDR3 length is 13 residues. Written as DNA, the CDR3 is TGTGCCAGCGGACAGGGGACTAATTCACACCTCCACTTT. This sequence encodes CASGQGTNSHLHF.

On this clonotype: Being one base from a much bigger clone, this may be a read error. The CDR3, as DNA: TGTGCCAGCAGCCAGAATAACTATGGCTACATCTTC. Its protein product is CASSQNNYGYIF. The chain employs TRBV3-1 and TRBJ1-2; D is undetermined. The CDR3 consists of 12 residues. Germline V gene data show CDR1 as LGHDT and CDR2 as YNNKEL (reference sequence). Variable domain in full (rest from reference TRBV3-1 and TRBJ1-2): DTAVSQTPKYLVTQMGNDKSIKCEQNLGHDTMYWYKQDSKKFLKIMFSYNNKELIINETVPNRFSPKSPDKAHLNLHINSLELGDSAVYFCASSQNNYGYIFGSGTRLTVV.

The CDR3 reads CASSLSVDRNEQYF. CDR3 DNA: TGTGCCAGCAGCCTGAGCGTGGACCGGAACGAGCAGTACTTC. The chain uses TRBV7-2 and TRBJ2-7, with D uncertain. Trimming took off 5 bases at V and 5 bases at J, with 16 bases between the two ends. The germline V gene encodes CDR1 SGHTA and CDR2 FQGNSA. CDR3 size: 14 residues.

As to this clonotype: A much larger clone lies one base from this, so it may be a read error. The chain links TRBV6-5 to TRBJ2-5; 11 bases match TRBD1. The assigned J gene may be wrong: the sequence end matches TRBJ2-1 better. CDR3 length equals 16 residues. Germline V gene data show CDR1 as MNHEY and CDR2 as SVGAGI. The CDR3 is CASSFQGQGAYNDQFF. DNA of the CDR3: TGTGCCAGCAGTTTCCAAGGACAGGGGGCCTACAATGACCAGTTCTTC.